The 25 T cell receptor beta chains listed next were all sequenced from one sample in a study of blood T cell repertoires in COVID-19. The assay was immunoSEQ multiplex PCR, and TCRdb's table has in-frame clones only and misses some. The sample holds nearly 40,000 clones, approximately 88% seen once. Specimen: peripheral blood. The receptors derive from a man aged 50-59 years with active or convalescent COVID-19.

The V call is TRBV11-2, the J call TRBJ1-4, with TRBD1 identical over 8 bases. CDR3 size: 15 residues. The junction had 6 bases not matched to a gene; V was cut back by 5 bases and J by 4 bases. Germline loops: CDR1 SGHAT, CDR2 FQNNGV. Written as DNA, the CDR3 is TGTGCCAGCAGCGGACAGGGATTCGGTAATGAAAAACTGTTTTTT. This gives the protein CASSGQGFGNEKLFF. Based on the CDR3 plus reference TRBV11-2 and TRBJ1-4, the full variable domain is EAGVAQSPRYKIIEKRQSVAFWCNPISGHATLYWYQQILGQGPKLLIQFQNNGVVDDSQLPKDRFSAERLKGVDSTLKIQPAKLEDSAVYLCASSGQGFGNEKLFFGSGTQLSVL.

V usage is TRBV11-2 and J usage is TRBJ2-3; a weak D match, TRBD1 (7 bases). CDR3 length: 16 amino acids. Looked up from germline, CDR1 is SGHAT and CDR2 is FQNNGV. V was clipped by 0 bases and J by 5 bases, with 15 bases between them. CDR3 protein: CASSLELGQGGDTQYF. The CDR3 coding sequence is TGTGCCAGCAGCTTAGAACTCGGGCAGGGGGGAGATACGCAGTATTTT.

The CDR3 sequence is CASSPGGSYGYTF. The CDR3 nucleotides are TGTGCCAGCAGCCCGGGTGGCAGCTATGGCTACACCTTC. This chain joins TRBV7-2 and TRBJ1-2, with D hard to call. This CDR3 spans 13 amino acids. Germline CDR1 is SGHTA and CDR2 is FQGNSA. Trimming pared 5 bases from V and 4 bases from J, leaving 11 bases between.

The chain links TRBV30 to TRBJ1-1; 7 nucleotides line up with TRBD1. The CDR3 contains 14 residues. Germline V gene sequence: CDR1 GTSNPN, CDR2 SVGIG (reference sequence). The V and J ends lost 5 bases and 1 base, in that order; junction bases with no gene match: 7. CDR3 DNA: TGTGCCTGGGGAACGGGACAGACGAACACTGAAGCTTTCTTT. Protein sequence: CAWGTGQTNTEAFF.

This sequence joins TRBV25-1 and TRBJ2-3; no firm D call. The CDR3 has 12 residues. V dropped 7 bases and J dropped 3 bases, with 8 bases sitting between them. In germline, CDR1 is MGHDK, CDR2 SYGVNS. DNA of the CDR3: TGTGCCAGCAACGGTTGGACAGATACGCAGTATTTT. It is translated as CASNGWTDTQYF.

This chain joins TRBV2 and TRBJ2-5; weak D call: TRBD1 (5 bases). The germline CDR1 and CDR2 sequences are SNHLY and FYNNEI. This CDR3 is 14 amino acids long. Trimming stripped 6 bases from V and 2 bases from J, with 13 bases between. CDR3 loop: CASSPPGLQETQYF. CDR3 sequence (DNA): TGTGCCAGCAGCCCCCCAGGGTTACAAGAGACCCAGTACTTC.

The genes are TRBV27 and TRBJ2-7; D is possibly TRBD1 (5 bases). This CDR3 is 11 amino acids long. Germline V gives CDR1 MNHEY, CDR2 SMNVEV (reference sequence). Trimming stripped 2 bases from V and 8 bases from J, with 7 bases between. In DNA form, the CDR3 reads TGTGCCAGCAGTTTAGGGGCGCAGCAGTACTTC. This gives the protein CASSLGAQQYF.

This sequence joins TRBV7-9 and TRBJ2-5, with TRBD1 matching over 7 bases. V lost 3 bases and J lost 5; bases outside the gene matches: 21. Germline loops: CDR1 SEHNR, CDR2 FQNEAQ (reference sequence). The CDR3 is made up of 19 amino acids. CDR3 nucleotides: TGTGCCAGCAGCTTGGGCCCCAAGACAGGACAGGTCGATCAGGAGACCCAGTACTTC. Protein product: CASSLGPKTGQVDQETQYF.

Only one count was recorded for this clone. The rearrangement links TRBV10-3 to TRBJ2-4; D gene uncertain. From germline, CDR1 is ENHRY and CDR2 SYGVKD. This CDR3 comprises 13 residues. V dropped 3 bases and J dropped 4 bases, with 7 bases sitting between them. The CDR3 sequence is CAISDPLKNIQYF. The CDR3 DNA sequence: TGTGCCATCAGTGATCCCCTAAAAAACATTCAGTACTTC.

The CDR3 sequence is CASSPRQGWYEQYF. The CDR3 nucleotides read TGTGCCAGCTCACCGCGACAGGGGTGGTACGAGCAGTACTTC. The chain recombines TRBV18 with TRBJ2-7, with 8 bases aligning to TRBD1. This CDR3 is 14 amino acids long. Losses at the gene ends were 3 bases for V and 4 bases for J; bases not matched to a gene: 5. Germline V lookup: CDR1 KGHSH, CDR2 LQKENI.

This clone has only one observation. V and J are TRBV6-6 and TRBJ1-6; the match to TRBD1 covers 7 bases. J lost 6 bases, V lost 6 bases, and 11 bases had no gene match. The CDR3 contains 16 residues. Germline-derived CDR1 and CDR2 are MNHNY and SVGAGI (reference sequence). As DNA, the CDR3 is TGTGCCAGCAGGCGACTCACCGGGACAGTTAATTCACCCCTCCACTTT. Translating gives CASRRLTGTVNSPLHF.

This chain uses TRBV25-1 with TRBJ1-5, with 10 bases that match TRBD1. In germline, CDR1 is MGHDK, CDR2 SYGVNS. The V and J ends lost 6 bases and 1 base, in that order; junction bases with no gene match: 3. CDR3 length: 15 amino acids. CDR3: CASSGDRGSNQPQHF. The CDR3 DNA follows: TGTGCCAGCAGCGGGGACAGGGGAAGCAATCAGCCCCAGCATTTT.

The chain recombines TRBV3-1 (or the pseudogene TRBV3-2) with TRBJ1-1; no clear D. The ends were cut back, 1 base at V and 11 bases at J, with 11 bases in the middle. CDR1 and CDR2 from the germline V gene are LGHDT and YNNKEL (reference sequence). The CDR3 has 12 amino acids. The CDR3: CASSQVEGRAFF. CDR3 DNA: TGTGCCAGCAGCCAAGTGGAGGGCCGGGCTTTCTTT.

The rearrangement uses TRBV10-3 and TRBJ1-5; tentative D call: TRBD1 (6 bases). CDR1 ENHRY and CDR2 SYGVKD come from the germline V gene. CDR3 length equals 18 residues. Trimming cost V 2 bases and J 1 base, with 18 bases left between them. The CDR3 protein is CAISEAPTGAGSNQPQHF. CDR3 nucleotides: TGTGCCATCAGTGAGGCCCCGACAGGCGCTGGGAGCAATCAGCCCCAGCATTTT.

The V gene is TRBV13, the J gene TRBJ2-1, with 7 nucleotides matching TRBD2. The germline CDR1 and CDR2 sequences are PRHDT and FYEKMQ (reference sequence). The CDR3 has 16 residues. V shed 5 bases, J shed 10 bases, and the junction held 17 bases outside the gene matches. The CDR3 spells CASSGAGTPQPLEQFF. For the CDR3, the DNA is TGTGCCAGCAGCGGAGCGGGGACTCCTCAACCTCTGGAGCAGTTCTTC.

This clone has only one observation. V usage is TRBV3-1 (or the pseudogene TRBV3-2) and J usage is TRBJ1-2; the D is unclear. The germline CDR1 and CDR2 sequences are LGHDT and YNNKEL (reference sequence). Trimming removed 1 base from V and 1 base from J, with 7 bases in between. The CDR3 runs 14 residues. The CDR3 sequence: CASSQAADNYGYTF. In nucleotides, the CDR3 is TGTGCCAGCAGCCAAGCGGCGGATAACTATGGCTACACCTTC.

This clone was recorded only once. The rearrangement joins TRBV21-1 to TRBJ1-2; the D call in the table, TRBD1, was not verified against the DNA. TRBV21-1 is noted as a pseudogene. CDR3 length: 15 amino acids. DNA of the CDR3: TGTGCCAGCAGCAAATGGGCGAGAGGGGGCGATGGCTACACCTTC. Amino acids: CASSKWARGGDGYTF.

This chain joins TRBV12-3 or TRBV12-4 and TRBJ2-2; D gene ambiguous. V lost 3 bases and J 8 bases, leaving 7 bases between the germline ends. The CDR3 extends over 12 amino acids. The CDR3 sequence is CASSFFFGELFF. CDR3 DNA: TGTGCCAGCAGTTTTTTCTTTGGGGAGCTGTTTTTT.

The V call is TRBV9, the J call TRBJ2-2; 7 positions match TRBD1. V shed 3 bases and J 4 bases; nucleotides not matched to a gene: 15. CDR1 and CDR2 (germline): SGDLS, YYNGEE. This CDR3 has 18 amino acids. Written as DNA, the CDR3 is TGTGCCAGCAGCGGTGGGACAGCCCGAATGGGTATCACCGGGGAGCTGTTTTTT. Protein product: CASSGGTARMGITGELFF.

This rearrangement joins TRBV7-7 to TRBJ2-1; weak D call: TRBD2 (7 bases). The CDR3 covers 14 residues. Germline V gene lookup returns CDR1 SSHAT and CDR2 FNYEAQ (reference sequence). V lost 1 base and J lost 8, with 12 bases in between. The DNA of the CDR3 is TGTGCCAGCAGCTTAGACGCGGGGGCCGATGAGCAGTTCTTC. It specifies CASSLDAGADEQFF. The full variable domain, completed using reference TRBV7-7 and TRBJ2-1, is GAGVSQSPRYKVTKRGQDVTLRCDPISSHATLYWYQQALGQGPEFLTYFNYEAQPDKSGLPSDRFSAERPEGSISTLTIQRTEQRDSAMYRCASSLDAGADEQFFGPGTRLTVL.

This rearrangement joins TRBV14 to TRBJ2-5, with D hard to call. Between the trimmed V and J ends, which lost 0 bases and 4 bases, there was a span of 6 bases. The germline gives CDR1 SGHDN, CDR2 FVKESK. This CDR3 region has 13 residues. The CDR3 DNA sequence: TGTGCCAGCAGCCAAGAAATTCGAGAGACCCAGTACTTC. Its translation: CASSQEIRETQYF.

The chain uses TRBV9 and TRBJ1-6; no reliable D call. Per the germline V gene, CDR1 is SGDLS and CDR2 is YYNGEE. This CDR3 has 15 residues. The V and J ends lost 0 bases and 0 bases respectively, with 4 bases between them. In nucleotides, the CDR3 is TGTGCCAGCAGCGTAGGTAGCTCCTATAATTCACCCCTCCACTTT. This sequence encodes CASSVGSSYNSPLHF.

The chain recombines TRBV2 with TRBJ2-2, with 9 nucleotides matching TRBD2. V gave up 3 bases and J gave up 2 bases; unmatched junction bases: 1. In germline, CDR1 is SNHLY, CDR2 FYNNEI. The CDR3 extends over 15 amino acids. The CDR3 coding sequence is TGTGCCAGCAGTGACCTAGCGGGAAACACCGGGGAGCTGTTTTTT. As protein: CASSDLAGNTGELFF.

The chain couples TRBV5-1 to TRBJ2-5; no definite D call. Germline V gives CDR1 SGHRS, CDR2 YFSETQ. This CDR3 comprises 13 residues. Trimming took 2 bases from V and 2 from J, leaving 7 bases between them. The CDR3 region is CASSLALQETQYF. CDR3 DNA: TGCGCCAGCAGCTTAGCCCTACAAGAGACCCAGTACTTC.

The chain combines TRBV14 with TRBJ1-2; no firm D call. This CDR3 has 17 amino acids. From germline, CDR1 is SGHDN and CDR2 FVKESK. V lost 3 bases and J 2 bases, leaving 19 bases between the germline ends. The CDR3 region has the DNA TGTGCCAGCAGCCAGTTCACACCTTCCGGGTCCAACTATGGCTACACCTTC. It translates to CASSQFTPSGSNYGYTF.